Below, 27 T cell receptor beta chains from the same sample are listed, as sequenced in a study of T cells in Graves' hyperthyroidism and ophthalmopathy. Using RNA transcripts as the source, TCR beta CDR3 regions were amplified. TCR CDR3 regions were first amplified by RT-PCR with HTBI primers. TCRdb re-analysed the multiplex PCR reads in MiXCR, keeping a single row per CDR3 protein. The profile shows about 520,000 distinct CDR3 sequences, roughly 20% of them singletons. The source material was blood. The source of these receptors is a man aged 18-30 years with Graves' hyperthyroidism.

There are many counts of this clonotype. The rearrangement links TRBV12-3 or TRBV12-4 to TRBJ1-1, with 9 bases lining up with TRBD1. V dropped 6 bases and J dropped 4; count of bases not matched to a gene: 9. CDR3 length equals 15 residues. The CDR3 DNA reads TGTGCCAGCAGGGGGACAGGGACATGGGTCACTGAAGCTTTCTTT. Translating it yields CASRGTGTWVTEAFF.

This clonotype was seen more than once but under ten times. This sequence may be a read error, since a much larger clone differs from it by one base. CDR3 DNA: TGCAGTGCCTCTGGACCCGCTTCCCAAGAGACCCAGTACTTC. Translating gives CSASGPASQETQYF. The chain uses TRBV20-1 and TRBJ2-5, with D unclear. V was shortened by 6 bases and J by 1 base, with 15 bases between the two germline ends. The germline V gene has CDR1 DFQATT and CDR2 SNEGSKA (reference sequence). There are 14 residues in the CDR3.

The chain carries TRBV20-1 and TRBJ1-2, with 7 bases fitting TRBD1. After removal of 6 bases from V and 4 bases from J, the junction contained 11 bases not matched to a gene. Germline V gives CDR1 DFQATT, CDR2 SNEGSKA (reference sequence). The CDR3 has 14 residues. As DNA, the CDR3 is TGCAGTGCCGATACTGGACAGGCGGTCTATGGCTACACCTTC. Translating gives CSADTGQAVYGYTF.

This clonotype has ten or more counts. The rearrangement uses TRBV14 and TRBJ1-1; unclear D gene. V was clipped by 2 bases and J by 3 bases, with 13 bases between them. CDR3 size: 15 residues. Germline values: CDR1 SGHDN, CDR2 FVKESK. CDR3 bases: TGTGCCAGCAGCCAATTTCCTGCACTGTACACTGAAGCTTTCTTT. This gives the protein CASSQFPALYTEAFF.

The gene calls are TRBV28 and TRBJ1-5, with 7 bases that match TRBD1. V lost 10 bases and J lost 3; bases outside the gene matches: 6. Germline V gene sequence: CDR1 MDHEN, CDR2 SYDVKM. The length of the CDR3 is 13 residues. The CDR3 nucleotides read TGTGCCAACTCAAGGGGGCCCAATCAGCCCCAGCATTTT. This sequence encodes CANSRGPNQPQHF.

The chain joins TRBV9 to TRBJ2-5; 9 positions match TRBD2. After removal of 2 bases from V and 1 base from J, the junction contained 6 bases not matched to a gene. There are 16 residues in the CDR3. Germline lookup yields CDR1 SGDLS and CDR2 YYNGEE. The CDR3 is CASSVSAGGPQETQYF. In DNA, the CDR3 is TGTGCCAGCAGCGTTTCGGCGGGAGGGCCCCAAGAGACCCAGTACTTC.

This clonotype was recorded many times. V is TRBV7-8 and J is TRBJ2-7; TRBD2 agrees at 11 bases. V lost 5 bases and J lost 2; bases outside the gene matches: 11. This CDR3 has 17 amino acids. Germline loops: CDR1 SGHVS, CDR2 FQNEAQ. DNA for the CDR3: TGTGCCAGCAGCATACTAGCGGGGGCCCGTCCTACCTACGAGCAGTACTTC. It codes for CASSILAGARPTYEQYF.

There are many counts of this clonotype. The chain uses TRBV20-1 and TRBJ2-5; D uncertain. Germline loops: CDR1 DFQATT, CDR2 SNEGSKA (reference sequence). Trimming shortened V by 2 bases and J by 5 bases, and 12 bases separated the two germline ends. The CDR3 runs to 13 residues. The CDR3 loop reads CSARPQRTETQYF. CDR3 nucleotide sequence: TGCAGTGCTAGACCCCAACGGACCGAGACCCAGTACTTC.

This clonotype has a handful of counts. CDR3 amino acids: CASSGRDSEANYGYTF. CDR3 in DNA: TGTGCCAGCAGTGGCCGGGACTCCGAGGCTAACTATGGCTACACCTTC. The chain uses TRBV6-1 and TRBJ1-2, with a tentative D call TRBD1 (5 bases). Deletions cut 4 bases from V and 0 bases from J, with 15 bases between. This CDR3 has 16 amino acids. The germline V gene has CDR1 MNHNS and CDR2 SASEGT.

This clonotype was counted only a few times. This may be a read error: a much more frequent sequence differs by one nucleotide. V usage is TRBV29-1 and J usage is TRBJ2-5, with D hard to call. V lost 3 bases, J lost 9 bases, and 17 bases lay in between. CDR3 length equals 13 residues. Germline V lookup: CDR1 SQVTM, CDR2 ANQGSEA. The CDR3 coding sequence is TGCAGCGTTGACAGACCCCTCCTTCAGGCCCAGTACTTC. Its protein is CSVDRPLLQAQYF.

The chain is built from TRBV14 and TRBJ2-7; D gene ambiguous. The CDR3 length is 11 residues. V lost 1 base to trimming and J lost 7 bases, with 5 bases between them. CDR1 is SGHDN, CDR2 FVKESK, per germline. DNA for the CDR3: TGTGCCAGCAGCCAAGTGGGAGAGCAGTACTTC. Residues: CASSQVGEQYF.

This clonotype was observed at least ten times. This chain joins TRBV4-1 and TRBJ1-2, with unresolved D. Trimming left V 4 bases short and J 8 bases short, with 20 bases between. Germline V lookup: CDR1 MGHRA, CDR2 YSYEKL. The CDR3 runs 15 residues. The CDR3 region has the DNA TGCGCCAGCAGCCCCAAGAATCCACCCCTCGGAGGCTACACCTTC. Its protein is CASSPKNPPLGGYTF.

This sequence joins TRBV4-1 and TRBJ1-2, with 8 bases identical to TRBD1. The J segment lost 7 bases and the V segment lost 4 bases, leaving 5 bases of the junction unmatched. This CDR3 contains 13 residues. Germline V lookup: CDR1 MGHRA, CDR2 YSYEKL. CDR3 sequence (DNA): TGCGCCAGCAGCCCAGGGGGCGTTGGTGGCTACACCTTC. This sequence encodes CASSPGGVGGYTF.

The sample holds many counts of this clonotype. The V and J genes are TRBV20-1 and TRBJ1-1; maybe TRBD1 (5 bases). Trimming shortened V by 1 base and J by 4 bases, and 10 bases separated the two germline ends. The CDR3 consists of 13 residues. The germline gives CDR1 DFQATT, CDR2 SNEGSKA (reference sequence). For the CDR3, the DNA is TGCAGTGCTAGAGGGGGCTTAGGCACTGAAGCTTTCTTT. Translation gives CSARGGLGTEAFF.

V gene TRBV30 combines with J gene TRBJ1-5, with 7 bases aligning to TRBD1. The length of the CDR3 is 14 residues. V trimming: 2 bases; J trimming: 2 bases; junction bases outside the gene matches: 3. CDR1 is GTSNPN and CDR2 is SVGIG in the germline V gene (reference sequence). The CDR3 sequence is CAWSTGTGNQPQHF. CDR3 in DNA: TGTGCCTGGAGTACCGGGACAGGCAATCAGCCCCAGCATTTT.

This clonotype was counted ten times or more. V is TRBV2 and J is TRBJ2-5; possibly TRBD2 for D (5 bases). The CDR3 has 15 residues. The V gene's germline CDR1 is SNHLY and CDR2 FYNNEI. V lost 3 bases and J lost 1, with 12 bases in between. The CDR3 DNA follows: TGTGCCAGCAGTGATGTCTCGGGAACCCAAGAGACCCAGTACTTC. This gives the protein CASSDVSGTQETQYF.

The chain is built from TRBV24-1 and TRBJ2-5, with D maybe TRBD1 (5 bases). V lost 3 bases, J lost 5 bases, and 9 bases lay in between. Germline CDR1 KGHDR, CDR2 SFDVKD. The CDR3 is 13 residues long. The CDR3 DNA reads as TGTGCCACCAGTGATGGGGCGAGGGAGACCCAGTACTTC. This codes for CATSDGARETQYF.

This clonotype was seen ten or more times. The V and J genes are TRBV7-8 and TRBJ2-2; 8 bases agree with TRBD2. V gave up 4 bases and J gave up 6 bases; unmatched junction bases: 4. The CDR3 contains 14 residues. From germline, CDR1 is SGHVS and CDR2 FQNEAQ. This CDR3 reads CASSSGTRAGELFF. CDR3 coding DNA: TGTGCCAGCAGCTCCGGGACTAGGGCCGGGGAGCTGTTTTTT.

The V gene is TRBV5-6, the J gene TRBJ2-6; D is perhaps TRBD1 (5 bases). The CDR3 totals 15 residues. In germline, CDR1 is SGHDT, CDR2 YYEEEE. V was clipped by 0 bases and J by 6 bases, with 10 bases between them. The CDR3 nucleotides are TGTGCCAGCAGCTTGGTCCAGGGTAAGGCCAACGTCCTGACTTTC. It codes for CASSLVQGKANVLTF.

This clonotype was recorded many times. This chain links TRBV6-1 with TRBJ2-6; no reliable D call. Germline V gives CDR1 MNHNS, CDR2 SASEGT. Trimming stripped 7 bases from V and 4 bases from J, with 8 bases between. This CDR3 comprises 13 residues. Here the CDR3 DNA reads TGTGCCAGCAAACCCCCCGGGGCCAACGTCCTGACTTTC. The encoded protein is CASKPPGANVLTF.

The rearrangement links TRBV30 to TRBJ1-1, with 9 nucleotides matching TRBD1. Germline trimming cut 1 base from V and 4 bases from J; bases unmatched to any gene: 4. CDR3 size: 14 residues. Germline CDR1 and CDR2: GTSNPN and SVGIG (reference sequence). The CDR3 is CAWSEGQGGTEAFF. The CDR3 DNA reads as TGTGCCTGGAGTGAGGGACAGGGTGGCACTGAAGCTTTCTTT.

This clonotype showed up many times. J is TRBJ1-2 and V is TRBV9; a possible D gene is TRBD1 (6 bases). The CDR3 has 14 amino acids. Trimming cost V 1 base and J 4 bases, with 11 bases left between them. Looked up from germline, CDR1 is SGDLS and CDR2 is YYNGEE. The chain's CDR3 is CASSVSPDSYGYTF. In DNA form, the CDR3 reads TGTGCCAGCAGCGTATCCCCGGACAGCTATGGCTACACCTTC.

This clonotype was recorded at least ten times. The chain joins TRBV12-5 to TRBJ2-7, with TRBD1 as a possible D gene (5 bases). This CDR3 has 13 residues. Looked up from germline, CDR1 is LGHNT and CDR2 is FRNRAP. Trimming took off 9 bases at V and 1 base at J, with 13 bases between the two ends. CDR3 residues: CASVDSPSYEQYF. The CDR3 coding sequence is TGTGCTAGCGTTGACAGTCCTTCCTACGAGCAGTACTTC.

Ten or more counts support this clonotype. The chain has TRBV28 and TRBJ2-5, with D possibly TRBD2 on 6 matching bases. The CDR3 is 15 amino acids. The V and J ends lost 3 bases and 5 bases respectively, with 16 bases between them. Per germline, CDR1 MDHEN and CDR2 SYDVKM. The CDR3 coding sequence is TGTGCCAGCAGTTTGGCGGGGTATGGGGAGGAGACCCAGTACTTC. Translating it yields CASSLAGYGEETQYF.

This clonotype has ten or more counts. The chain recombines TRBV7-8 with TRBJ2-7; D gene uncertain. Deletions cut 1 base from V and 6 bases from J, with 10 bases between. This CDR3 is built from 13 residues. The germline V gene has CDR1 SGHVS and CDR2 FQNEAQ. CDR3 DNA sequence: TGTGCCAGCAGCTTAGGGCCAATCGTCGAGCAGTACTTC. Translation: CASSLGPIVEQYF.

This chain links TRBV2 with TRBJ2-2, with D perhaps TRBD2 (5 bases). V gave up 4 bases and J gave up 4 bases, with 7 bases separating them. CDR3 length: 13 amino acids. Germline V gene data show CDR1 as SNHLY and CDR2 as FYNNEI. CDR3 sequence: CASSGGRTGELFF. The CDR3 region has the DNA TGTGCCAGCAGTGGAGGGCGCACCGGGGAGCTGTTTTTT.

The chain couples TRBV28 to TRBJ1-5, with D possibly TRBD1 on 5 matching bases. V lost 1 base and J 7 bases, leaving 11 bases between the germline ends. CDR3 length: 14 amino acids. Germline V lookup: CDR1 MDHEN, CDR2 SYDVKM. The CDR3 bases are TGTGCCAGCAGTTTATTCGGGGCAGGACAGCCCCAGCATTTT. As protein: CASSLFGAGQPQHF. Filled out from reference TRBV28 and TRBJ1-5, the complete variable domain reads DVKVTQSSRYLVKRTGEKVFLECVQDMDHENMFWYRQDPGLGLRLIYFSYDVKMKEKGDIPEGYSVSREKKERFSLILESASTNQTSMYLCASSLFGAGQPQHFGDGTRLSIL.